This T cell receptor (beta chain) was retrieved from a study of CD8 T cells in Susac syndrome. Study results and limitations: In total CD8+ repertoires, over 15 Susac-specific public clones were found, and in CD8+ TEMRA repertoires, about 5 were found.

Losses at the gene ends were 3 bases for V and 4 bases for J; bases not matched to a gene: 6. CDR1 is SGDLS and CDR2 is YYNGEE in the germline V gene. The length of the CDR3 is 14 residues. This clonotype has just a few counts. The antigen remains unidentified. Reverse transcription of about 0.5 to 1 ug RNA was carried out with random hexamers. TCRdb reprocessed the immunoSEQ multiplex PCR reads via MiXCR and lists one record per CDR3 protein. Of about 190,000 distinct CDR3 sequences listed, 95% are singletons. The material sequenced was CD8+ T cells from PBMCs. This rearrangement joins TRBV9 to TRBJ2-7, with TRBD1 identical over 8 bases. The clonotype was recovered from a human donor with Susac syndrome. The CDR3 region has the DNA TGTGCCAGCAGCGCACAGGGGGGCTCATACGAGCAGTACTTC. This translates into CASSAQGGSYEQYF.